Listed below are T cell receptor beta chains from one sample, sequenced in a study of T cell responses to AZD1222 COVID-19 vaccine. The data were produced by immunoSEQ multiplex PCR, yet TCRdb's version contains in-frame clones alone and is incomplete. The data contain roughly 140,000 clones, 88% of them singletons. The sequences come from peripheral blood, collected on day 0 of MenACWY control vaccination. The receptors derive from an adult in good health. Each CDR3 is given with its conserved first and last residue. Each record gives: clone size, V gene, D gene, J gene, CDR3 protein, CDR3 DNA. The D gene is left open where the match is weak. The listing skips clone size in some rows; elsewhere it reads once, few, many or a size class.

.	TRBV7-9	TRBD1	TRBJ1-3	CASSSTSTGIDTIYF	TGTGCCAGCAGCTCAACCTCGACAGGGATCGACACCATATATTTT
.	TRBV11-2	.	TRBJ1-2	CASSKTRDSGYTF	TGTGCCAGCAGCAAGACCAGGGATTCCGGCTACACCTTC
.	TRBV7-2	TRBD2	TRBJ2-3	CASRTRSGSSTDTQYF	TGTGCCAGCAGAACTCGTAGCGGGAGTAGCACAGATACGCAGTATTTT
few	TRBV10-3	.	TRBJ2-7	CAISESGRDKGSYEQYF	TGTGCCATCAGTGAGTCTGGTAGGGACAAGGGCTCCTACGAGCAGTACTTC
.	TRBV5-4	TRBD2	TRBJ2-7	CVAGDSYEQYF	TGTGTGGCGGGGGACTCCTACGAGCAGTACTTC
.	TRBV11-2	TRBD1	TRBJ2-3	CASSLSGQVGDTQYF	TGTGCCAGCAGCTTATCGGGACAGGTTGGCGATACGCAGTATTTT
.	TRBV5-1	TRBD1	TRBJ2-2	CASSWGQAFAGELFF	TGCGCCAGCAGCTGGGGACAGGCGTTCGCCGGGGAGCTGTTTTTT
.	TRBV6-5	.	TRBJ1-6	CASSYLGSPLHF	TGTGCCAGCAGTTACTTGGGTTCACCCCTCCACTTT
.	TRBV6-6	.	TRBJ1-1	CASSYSLAGPEAFF	TGTGCCAGCAGTTACTCGCTCGCGGGGCCGGAAGCTTTCTTT
.	TRBV5-1	.	TRBJ1-5	CASSLAPYSNQPQHF	TGCGCCAGCAGCTTGGCCCCATATAGCAATCAGCCCCAGCATTTT
.	TRBV28	.	TRBJ2-2	CASSLKVAIGELFF	TGTGCCAGCAGTTTAAAGGTAGCGATAGGGGAGCTGTTTTTT
.	TRBV6-6	.	TRBJ2-7	CASTFGGGEQYF	TGTGCCAGCACATTCGGAGGGGGCGAGCAGTACTTC
.	TRBV24-1	.	TRBJ2-2	CATSDPHANTGELFF	TGTGCCACCAGTGATCCCCACGCGAACACCGGGGAGCTGTTTTTT
.	TRBV7-2	TRBD2	TRBJ2-3	CASRPTSGRVLTSTDTQYF	TGTGCCAGCAGACCGACTAGCGGGAGGGTACTAACTAGCACAGATACGCAGTATTTT
.	TRBV7-3	.	TRBJ1-4	CASSSGPRDEKLFF	TGTGCCAGCAGCTCGGGGCCCAGGGATGAAAAACTGTTTTTT
.	TRBV11-2	.	TRBJ1-4	CASRRLQGAASEKLFF	TGTGCCAGCAGGAGACTCCAAGGGGCTGCCTCTGAAAAACTGTTTTTT
.	TRBV2	.	TRBJ2-5	CASTWTGRQETQYF	TGTGCCAGCACCTGGACGGGACGCCAAGAGACCCAGTACTTC
.	TRBV7-2	.	TRBJ1-2	CASSLTTENGYTF	TGTGCCAGCAGCTTAACGACTGAGAATGGCTACACCTTC
once	TRBV19	TRBD1	TRBJ1-2	CASRDRDRVRNGYTF	TGTGCCAGTAGGGACCGGGACAGGGTGAGGAATGGCTACACCTTC
.	TRBV5-1	TRBD1	TRBJ2-7	CASSSQGALNEQYF	TGCGCCAGCAGCTCGCAGGGGGCACTGAACGAGCAGTACTTC
.	TRBV13	.	TRBJ2-6	CASSIRATGANVLTF	TGTGCCAGCAGCATCAGGGCAACTGGGGCCAACGTCCTGACTTTC
.	TRBV14	.	TRBJ1-2	CASSHGPTYGYTF	TGTGCCAGCAGCCACGGACCGACCTATGGCTACACCTTC
.	TRBV11-3	.	TRBJ1-1	CASSLLAATEAFF	TGTGCCAGCAGCTTATTGGCAGCCACTGAAGCTTTCTTT
.	TRBV28	.	TRBJ1-5	CASSFDGNQPQHF	TGTGCCAGCAGCTTCGACGGTAATCAGCCCCAGCATTTT
.	TRBV19	TRBD2	TRBJ2-1	CASSRGRVGYNEQFF	TGTGCCAGTAGTCGCGGGAGGGTTGGGTACAATGAGCAGTTCTTC
.	TRBV15	TRBD2	TRBJ2-2	CATSRGGGTSTGELFF	TGTGCCACCAGCAGAGGGGGGGGGACCTCCACCGGGGAGCTGTTTTTT
once	TRBV2	TRBD1	TRBJ1-2	CASKPGQLYGYTF	TGTGCCAGCAAGCCGGGACAGCTCTATGGCTACACCTTC
.	TRBV6-1	.	TRBJ2-7	CASSDVTILRTYEQYF	TGTGCCAGCAGTGATGTGACCATCCTCCGGACCTACGAGCAGTACTTC
.	TRBV7-3	TRBD2	TRBJ2-3	CASSYKASGAHDTQYF	TGTGCCAGCAGCTACAAGGCCAGCGGGGCCCATGATACGCAGTATTTT
few	TRBV5-1	.	TRBJ1-1	CASSFGGANTEAFF	TGCGCCAGCAGCTTCGGTGGAGCGAACACTGAAGCTTTCTTT
.	TRBV6-6	TRBD1	TRBJ1-4	CASGTATNEKLFF	TGTGCCAGCGGGACAGCAACTAATGAAAAACTGTTTTTT
.	TRBV11-2	.	TRBJ1-2	CASSLLAAGNGYTF	TGTGCCAGCAGCTTATTAGCGGCAGGGAATGGCTACACCTTC
.	TRBV29-1	TRBD2	TRBJ2-1	CSVAKLAGDGLVHNEQFF	TGCAGCGTCGCCAAATTAGCGGGAGATGGGCTGGTACACAATGAGCAGTTCTTC
.	TRBV6-5	TRBD2	TRBJ2-1	CASRGTSGGRNEQFF	TGTGCCAGCAGGGGGACTAGCGGGGGGCGCAATGAGCAGTTCTTC
.	TRBV12-5	.	TRBJ1-2	CASSPQGIPYGYTF	TGTGCTAGTAGCCCCCAGGGTATCCCCTATGGCTACACCTTC
.	TRBV11-3	TRBD2	TRBJ2-1	CASSLTSFEYNEQFF	TGTGCCAGCAGCTTGACTAGCTTCGAGTACAATGAGCAGTTCTTC
.	TRBV27	.	TRBJ1-5	CASSLAGSNQPQHF	TGTGCCAGCAGTTTGGCGGGAAGCAATCAGCCCCAGCATTTT
once	TRBV5-1	.	TRBJ1-5	CASSFSVNQPQHF	TGCGCCAGCAGCTTTTCGGTTAATCAGCCCCAGCATTTT
.	TRBV3-1/TRBV3-2	.	TRBJ2-5	CASSQFSGGPQYF	TGTGCCAGCAGCCAATTCTCAGGGGGGCCCCAGTACTTC
once	TRBV29-1	.	TRBJ1-1	CSSKRTLLNTEAFF	TGCAGCTCGAAGCGGACTTTGTTGAACACTGAAGCTTTCTTT
.	TRBV5-6	.	TRBJ2-2	CASSLFGPNTGELFF	TGTGCCAGCAGCTTGTTCGGACCGAACACCGGGGAGCTGTTTTTT
few	TRBV19	.	TRBJ1-1	CASSIQPNTEAFF	TGTGCCAGTAGTATTCAACCGAACACTGAAGCTTTCTTT
.	TRBV18	.	TRBJ2-7	CASSPLGNTYEQYF	TGTGCCAGCTCACCCCTTGGGAACACCTACGAGCAGTACTTC
.	TRBV5-3	.	TRBJ2-2	CARSYQGNTGELFF	TGTGCCAGAAGCTATCAGGGGAACACCGGGGAGCTGTTTTTT
.	TRBV6-6	TRBD1	TRBJ2-7	CASSFRRTGIIYEQYF	TGTGCCAGCAGTTTTCGGCGGACAGGGATTATTTACGAGCAGTACTTC
once	TRBV11-3	.	TRBJ1-1	CASSLLGAVNTEAFF	TGTGCCAGCAGCTTATTAGGGGCGGTGAACACTGAAGCTTTCTTT
.	TRBV5-8	.	TRBJ1-2	CASSLVRTGHGYTF	TGTGCCAGCAGCTTGGTCCGCACGGGCCATGGCTACACCTTC
.	TRBV4-3	.	TRBJ2-7	CASSQDKAYEQYF	TGCGCCAGCAGCCAAGATAAGGCCTACGAGCAGTACTTC
.	TRBV5-1	.	TRBJ2-2	CASGGGADITGELFF	TGCGCCAGCGGAGGGGGGGCTGATATCACCGGGGAGCTGTTTTTT
.	TRBV19	.	TRBJ1-1	CASSTLVNTEAFF	TGTGCCAGTAGTACCCTCGTCAACACTGAAGCTTTCTTT
.	TRBV2	.	TRBJ1-1	CASSEAGGEAFF	TGTGCCAGCAGTGAGGCCGGTGGGGAAGCTTTCTTT
.	TRBV7-9	TRBD1	TRBJ1-3	CASKGTGGSGNTIYF	TGTGCCAGCAAGGGGACAGGGGGAAGTGGAAACACCATATATTTT
.	TRBV24-1	.	TRBJ1-1	CATRGTAAEAFF	TGTGCCACCAGGGGGACTGCCGCTGAAGCTTTCTTT
.	TRBV27	TRBD1	TRBJ1-5	CASSLSRTGLNQPQHF	TGTGCCAGCAGTTTATCTAGGACAGGCCTCAATCAGCCCCAGCATTTT